The entry below gives a single TCR beta chain sequence along with its context. Its antigen remains unknown. The iRepertoire nested amplicon-rescue multiplex PCR amplified TCR alpha and beta CDR3s from RNA. One-step reverse transcription and amplification started from roughly 100-400 ng of tissue mRNA or PBMC total RNA. One entry per CDR3 protein results from TCRdb running MiXCR on the multiplex PCR reads. Of approximately 100,000 distinct CDR3 sequences in the sample, 20% to 25% are singletons; the top ten hold 35%. The source of the sample is a study of glioma-infiltrating T cells. Study-level results: Above-expected tissue-blood divergence occurred in all gliomas, most in low-grade ones.

CDR1 and CDR2 (germline): SQVTM, ANQGSEA. Trimming left V 7 bases short and J 4 bases short, with 22 bases between. This CDR3 spans 15 amino acids. The TCR was taken from a human donor with low-grade glioma or glioblastoma, undergoing nonglioma brain surgery, or in good health (not recorded which). This sequence joins TRBV29-1 and TRBJ1-1; D may be TRBD1 (5 bases). The sequencing input was glioma tissue, nonneoplastic brain tissue, or PBMCs (not recorded which). The CDR3: CSEGRGGGVGTEAFF. CDR3 sequence (DNA): TGCAGCGAGGGAAGGGGCGGGGGAGTGGGCACTGAAGCTTTCTTT.